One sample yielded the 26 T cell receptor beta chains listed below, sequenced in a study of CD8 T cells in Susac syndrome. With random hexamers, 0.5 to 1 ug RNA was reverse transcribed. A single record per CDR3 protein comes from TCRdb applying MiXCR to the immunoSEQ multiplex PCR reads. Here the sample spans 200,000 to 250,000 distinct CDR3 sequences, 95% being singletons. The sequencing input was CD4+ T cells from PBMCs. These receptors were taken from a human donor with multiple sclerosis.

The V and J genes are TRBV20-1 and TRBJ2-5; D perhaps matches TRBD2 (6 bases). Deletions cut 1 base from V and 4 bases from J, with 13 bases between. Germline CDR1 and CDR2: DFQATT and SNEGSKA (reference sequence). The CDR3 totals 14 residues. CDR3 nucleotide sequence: TGCAGTGCTAGAGGGGGGACTTTTCCAGAGACCCAGTACTTC. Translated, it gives CSARGGTFPETQYF.

CDR3 bases: TGTGCCAGCAGCCCAACCCCGGGGAATGAGCAGTACTTC. Amino acid sequence: CASSPTPGNEQYF. The chain combines TRBV9 with TRBJ2-7; a weak D match, TRBD2 (5 bases). The CDR3 runs to 13 residues. Germline CDR1 is SGDLS and CDR2 is YYNGEE. The V gene lost 4 bases and the J gene lost 7 bases, with 15 bases spanning the gap.

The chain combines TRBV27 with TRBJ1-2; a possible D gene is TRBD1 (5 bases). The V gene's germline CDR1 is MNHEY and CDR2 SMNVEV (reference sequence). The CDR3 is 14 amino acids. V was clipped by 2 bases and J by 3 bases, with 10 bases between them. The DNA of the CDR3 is TGTGCCAGCAGTTTAACCCAGGGCTACTATGGCTACACCTTC. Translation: CASSLTQGYYGYTF.

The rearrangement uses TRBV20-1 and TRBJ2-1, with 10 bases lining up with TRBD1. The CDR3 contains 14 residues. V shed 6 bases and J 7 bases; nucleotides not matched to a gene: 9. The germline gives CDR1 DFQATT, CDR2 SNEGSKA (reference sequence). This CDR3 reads CSAEDRGRSNEQFF. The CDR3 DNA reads TGCAGTGCCGAGGACAGGGGGAGGTCGAATGAGCAGTTCTTC.

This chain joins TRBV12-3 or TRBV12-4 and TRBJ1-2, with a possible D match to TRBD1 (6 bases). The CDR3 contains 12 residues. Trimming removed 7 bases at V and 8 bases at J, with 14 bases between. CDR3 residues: CASKPGHRGYTF. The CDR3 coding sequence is TGTGCCAGCAAACCGGGACACCGGGGCTACACCTTC.

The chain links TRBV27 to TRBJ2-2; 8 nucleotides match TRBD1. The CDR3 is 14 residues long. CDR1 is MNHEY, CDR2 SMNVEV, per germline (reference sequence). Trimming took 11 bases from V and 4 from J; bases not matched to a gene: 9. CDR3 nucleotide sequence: TGTGCCTGCTCCAGGGGGCCCGGCACCGGGGAGCTGTTTTTT. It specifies CACSRGPGTGELFF.

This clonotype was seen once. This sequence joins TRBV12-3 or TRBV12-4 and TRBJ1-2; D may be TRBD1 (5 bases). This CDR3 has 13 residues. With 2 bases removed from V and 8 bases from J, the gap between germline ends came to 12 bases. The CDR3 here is CASSLSGRAGYTF. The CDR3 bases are TGTGCCAGCAGTTTATCAGGGAGGGCCGGCTACACCTTC.

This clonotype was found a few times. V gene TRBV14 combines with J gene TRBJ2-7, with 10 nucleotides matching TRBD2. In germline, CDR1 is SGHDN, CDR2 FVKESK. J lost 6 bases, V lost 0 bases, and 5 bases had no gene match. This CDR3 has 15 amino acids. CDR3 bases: TGTGCCAGCAGCCAAGATCTAGCGGGAGTCGGCGAGCAGTACTTC. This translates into CASSQDLAGVGEQYF. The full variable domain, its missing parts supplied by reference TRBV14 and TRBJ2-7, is EAGVTQFPSHSVIEKGQTVTLRCDPISGHDNLYWYRRVMGKEIKFLLHFVKESKQDESGMPNNRFLAERTGGTYSTLKVQPAELEDSGVYFCASSQDLAGVGEQYFGPGTRLTVT.

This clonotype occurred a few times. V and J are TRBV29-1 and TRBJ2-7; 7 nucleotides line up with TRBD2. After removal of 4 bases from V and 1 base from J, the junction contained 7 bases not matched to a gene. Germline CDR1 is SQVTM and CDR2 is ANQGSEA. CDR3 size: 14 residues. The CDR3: CSVGGGSGSYEQYF. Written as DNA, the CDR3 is TGCAGCGTTGGCGGCGGGAGCGGGTCCTACGAGCAGTACTTC.

This chain's CDR3 is CSVDPRGLLGTEAFF. The CDR3 DNA reads as TGCAGCGTTGATCCCAGGGGGTTACTGGGCACTGAAGCTTTCTTT. V is TRBV29-1 and J is TRBJ1-1, with 7 positions matching TRBD1. Germline V CDR1 and CDR2: SQVTM, ANQGSEA. V shed 3 bases, J shed 4 bases, and the junction held 11 bases outside the gene matches. The CDR3 runs 15 residues.

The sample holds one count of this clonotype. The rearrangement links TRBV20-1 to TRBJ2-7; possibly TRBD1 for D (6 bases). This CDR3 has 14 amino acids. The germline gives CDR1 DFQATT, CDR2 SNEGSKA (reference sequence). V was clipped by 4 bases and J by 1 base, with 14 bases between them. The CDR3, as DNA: TGCAGTGCTATTCGAGGGGGTCCGTCCTACGAGCAGTACTTC. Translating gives CSAIRGGPSYEQYF.

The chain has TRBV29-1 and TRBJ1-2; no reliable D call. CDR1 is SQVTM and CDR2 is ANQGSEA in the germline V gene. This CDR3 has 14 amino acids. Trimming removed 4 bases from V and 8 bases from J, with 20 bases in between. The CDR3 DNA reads TGCAGCGTTGGAAATAGCGGGTCCTTGGGAGGCTACACCTTC. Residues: CSVGNSGSLGGYTF.

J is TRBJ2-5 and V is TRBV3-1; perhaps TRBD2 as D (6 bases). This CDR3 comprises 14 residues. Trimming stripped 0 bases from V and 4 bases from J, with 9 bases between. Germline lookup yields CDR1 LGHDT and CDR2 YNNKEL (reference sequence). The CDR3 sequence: CASSQDGRGETQYF. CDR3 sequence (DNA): TGTGCCAGCAGCCAAGACGGGAGAGGAGAGACCCAGTACTTC.

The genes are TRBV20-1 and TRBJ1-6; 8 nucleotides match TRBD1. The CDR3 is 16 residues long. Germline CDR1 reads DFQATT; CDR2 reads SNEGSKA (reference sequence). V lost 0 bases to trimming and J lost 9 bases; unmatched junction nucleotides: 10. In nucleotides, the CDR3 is TGCAGTGCTAGAGAGAGCGGACAGGGCTTCGTTTCACCCCTCCACTTT. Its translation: CSARESGQGFVSPLHF.

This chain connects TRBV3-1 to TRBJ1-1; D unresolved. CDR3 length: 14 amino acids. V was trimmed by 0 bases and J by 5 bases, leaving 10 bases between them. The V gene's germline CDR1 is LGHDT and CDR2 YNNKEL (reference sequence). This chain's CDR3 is CASSQDTVRTEAFF. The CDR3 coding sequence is TGTGCCAGCAGCCAAGATACCGTGAGGACTGAAGCTTTCTTT.

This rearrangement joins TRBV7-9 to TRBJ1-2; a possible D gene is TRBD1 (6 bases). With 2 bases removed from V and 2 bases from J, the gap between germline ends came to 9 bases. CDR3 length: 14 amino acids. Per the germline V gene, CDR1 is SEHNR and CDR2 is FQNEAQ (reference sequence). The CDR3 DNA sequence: TGTGCCAGCAGCTTAATACAGGGCAACTATGGCTACACCTTC. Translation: CASSLIQGNYGYTF. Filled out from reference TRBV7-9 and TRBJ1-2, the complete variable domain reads DTGVSQNPRHKITKRGQNVTFRCDPISEHNRLYWYRQTLGQGPEFLTYFQNEAQLEKSRLLSDRFSAERPKGSFSTLEIQRTEQGDSAMYLCASSLIQGNYGYTFGSGTRLTVV.

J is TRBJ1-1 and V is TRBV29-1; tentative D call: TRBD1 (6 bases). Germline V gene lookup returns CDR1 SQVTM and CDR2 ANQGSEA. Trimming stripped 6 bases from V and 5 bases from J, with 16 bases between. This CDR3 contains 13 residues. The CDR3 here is CSVKQGLGTEAFF. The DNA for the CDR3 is TGCAGCGTGAAACAGGGATTAGGAACTGAAGCTTTCTTT. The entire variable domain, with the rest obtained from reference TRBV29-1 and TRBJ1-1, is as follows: SAVISQKPSRDICQRGTSLTIQCQVDSQVTMMFWYRQQPGQSLTLIATANQGSEATYESGFVIDKFPISRPNLTFSTLTVSNMSPEDSSIYLCSVKQGLGTEAFFGQGTRLTVV.

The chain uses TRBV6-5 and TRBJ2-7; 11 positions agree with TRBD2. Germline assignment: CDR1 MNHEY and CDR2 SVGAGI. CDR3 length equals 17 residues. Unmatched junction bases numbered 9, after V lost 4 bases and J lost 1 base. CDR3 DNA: TGTGCCAGCAGTTCCCCGGGACTAGCGGATAATTCCTACGAGCAGTACTTC. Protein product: CASSSPGLADNSYEQYF.

The CDR3 spells CASGSLSGANVLTF. The CDR3 nucleotides are TGTGCTAGTGGTTCCTTATCTGGGGCCAACGTCCTGACTTTC. The chain carries TRBV12-5 and TRBJ2-6; D ambiguous. The CDR3 totals 14 residues. Germline V gene sequence: CDR1 LGHNT, CDR2 FRNRAP. Deletions cut 4 bases from V and 1 base from J, with 5 bases between.

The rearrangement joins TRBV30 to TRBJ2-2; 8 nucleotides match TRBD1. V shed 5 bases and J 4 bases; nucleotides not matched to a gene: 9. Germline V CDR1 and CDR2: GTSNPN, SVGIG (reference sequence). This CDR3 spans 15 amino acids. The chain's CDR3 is CAWGRGQGTTGELFF. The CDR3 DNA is TGTGCCTGGGGACGAGGACAGGGAACCACCGGGGAGCTGTTTTTT.

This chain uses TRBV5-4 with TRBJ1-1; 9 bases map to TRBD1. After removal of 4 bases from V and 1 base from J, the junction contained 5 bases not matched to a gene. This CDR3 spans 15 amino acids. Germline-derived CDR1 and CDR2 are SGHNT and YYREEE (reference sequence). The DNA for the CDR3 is TGTGCCAGCAGCCGCCCGGGACAGGGGAACACTGAAGCTTTCTTT. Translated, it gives CASSRPGQGNTEAFF. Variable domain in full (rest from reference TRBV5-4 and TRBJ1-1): ETGVTQSPTHLIKTRGQQVTLRCSSQSGHNTVSWYQQALGQGPQFIFQYYREEENGRGNFPPRFSGLQFPNYSSELNVNALELDDSALYLCASSRPGQGNTEAFFGQGTRLTVV.

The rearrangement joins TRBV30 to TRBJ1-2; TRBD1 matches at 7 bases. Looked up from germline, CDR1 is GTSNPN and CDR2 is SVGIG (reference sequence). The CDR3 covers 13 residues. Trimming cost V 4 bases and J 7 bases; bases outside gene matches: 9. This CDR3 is CAWTNIDRAGYTF. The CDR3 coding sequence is TGTGCCTGGACTAACATCGACAGGGCTGGCTACACCTTC.

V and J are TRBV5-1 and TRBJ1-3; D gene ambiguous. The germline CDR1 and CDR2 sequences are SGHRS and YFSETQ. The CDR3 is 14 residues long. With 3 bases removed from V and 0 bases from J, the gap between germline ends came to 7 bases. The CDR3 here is CASSSVGSGNTIYF. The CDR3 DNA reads TGCGCCAGCAGCTCGGTGGGCTCTGGAAACACCATATATTTT.

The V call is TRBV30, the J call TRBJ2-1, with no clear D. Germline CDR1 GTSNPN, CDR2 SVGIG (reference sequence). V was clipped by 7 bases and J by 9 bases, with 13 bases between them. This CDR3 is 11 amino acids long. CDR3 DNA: TGTGCCTCATTACAAAAAATTGAGCAGTTCTTC. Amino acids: CASLQKIEQFF.

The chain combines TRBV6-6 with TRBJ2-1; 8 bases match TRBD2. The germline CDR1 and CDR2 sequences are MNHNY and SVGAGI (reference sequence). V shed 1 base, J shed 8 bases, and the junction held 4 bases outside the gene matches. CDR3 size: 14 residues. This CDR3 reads CASSYLLAADEQFF. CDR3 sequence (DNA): TGTGCCAGCAGTTACTTACTAGCGGCGGATGAGCAGTTCTTC.

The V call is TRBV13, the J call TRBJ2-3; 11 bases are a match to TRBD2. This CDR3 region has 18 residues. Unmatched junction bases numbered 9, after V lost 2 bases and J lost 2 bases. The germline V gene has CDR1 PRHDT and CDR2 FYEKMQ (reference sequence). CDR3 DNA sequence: TGTGCCAGCAGCTTACAACTAGCGGGAGTTCTCCCCACAGATACGCAGTATTTT. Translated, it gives CASSLQLAGVLPTDTQYF.